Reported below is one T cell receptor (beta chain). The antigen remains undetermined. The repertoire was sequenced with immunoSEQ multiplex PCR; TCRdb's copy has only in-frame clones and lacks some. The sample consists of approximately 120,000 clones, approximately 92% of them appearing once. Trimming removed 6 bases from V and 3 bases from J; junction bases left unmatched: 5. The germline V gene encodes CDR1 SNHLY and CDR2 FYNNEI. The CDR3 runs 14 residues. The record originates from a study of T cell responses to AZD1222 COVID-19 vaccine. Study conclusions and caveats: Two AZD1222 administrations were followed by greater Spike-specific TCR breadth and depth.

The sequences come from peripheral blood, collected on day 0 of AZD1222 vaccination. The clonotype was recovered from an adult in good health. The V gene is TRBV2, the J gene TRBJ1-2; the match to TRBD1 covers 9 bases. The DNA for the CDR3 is TGTGCCAGCAGGGACAGGGGAAGGCACTATGGCTACACCTTC. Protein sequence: CASRDRGRHYGYTF.